A selection of T cell receptor beta chains follows, all from one sample in a study of neurological immune-mediated disorders. From the 5' RACE reads, TCRdb called clonotypes with MiXCR, one entry per CDR3 protein. The profile shows about 74,000 distinct CDR3 sequences, 5.2% of them singletons. Sequences were obtained from PBMCs. The receptors originated from a man between 18 and 29 years old with multiple sclerosis. Both conserved end residues are part of each CDR3. Each record gives: clone size, D gene, J gene, V gene, CDR3 DNA, CDR3 protein. The D gene is left open where the match is weak. Size tells how often a clone was seen (once, few, many) or the class of an expanded clone, and some rows leave it out.

many	TRBD2	TRBJ2-3	TRBV20-1	TGCAGTGCTAGAGATTTCCGGGGGGTGTTAGATACGCAGTATTTT	CSARDFRGVLDTQYF
many	TRBD1	TRBJ1-2	TRBV10-1	TGCGCCACCACCCGGGACAGCCTAAACAACTATGGCTACACCTTC	CATTRDSLNNYGYTF
many	TRBD1	TRBJ1-1	TRBV13	TGTGCCAGCAGCTCCGACAGGGACCCTGAAGCTTTCTTT	CASSSDRDPEAFF
many	TRBD1	TRBJ2-2	TRBV5-1	TGCGCCAGCAGCCCCCCTCAACAGGGGACCCCCGGGGAGCTGTTTTTT	CASSPPQQGTPGELFF
many	NA	TRBJ2-2	TRBV5-1	TGCGCCAGCAGCTTACGACGGATAGCCCTAACCGGGGAGCTGTTTTTT	CASSLRRIALTGELFF
many	NA	TRBJ2-7	TRBV3-1	TGTGCCAGCAGCCAATTCGACGGATACGAGCAGTACTTC	CASSQFDGYEQYF
many	NA	TRBJ1-4	TRBV6-6	TGTGCCAGCAGAGGCAGGGCTGAAAAACTGTTTTTT	CASRGRAEKLFF
NA	NA	TRBJ2-7	TRBV27	TGTGCCAGCTACTCTAGCTCCTACGAGCAGTACTTC	CASYSSSYEQYF
many	TRBD2	TRBJ2-3	TRBV20-1	TGCAGTGCGCCCACTAGCGGGGGACCAGATACGCAGTATTTT	CSAPTSGGPDTQYF
few	TRBD2	TRBJ2-1	TRBV9	TGTGCCAGCAGCGTACTAGCGGGAGGAAACAATGAGCAGTTCTTC	CASSVLAGGNNEQFF
many	NA	TRBJ2-7	TRBV5-1	TGCGCCAGCAGCTTGGGGGTCACAGGGAGTGTGGACGAGCAGTACTTC	CASSLGVTGSVDEQYF
many	TRBD1	TRBJ2-3	TRBV7-2	TGTGCCAGCAGGAGGGACAGAACCACGGATACGCAGTATTTT	CASRRDRTTDTQYF
many	TRBD1	TRBJ1-1	TRBV20-1	TGCAGTGCTGGGGACAGGGAAACTGAAGCTTTCTTT	CSAGDRETEAFF
many	TRBD1	TRBJ1-4	TRBV7-3	TGTGCCAGCAGCCCTAACGCCCGGGACAGTGAAAAACTGTTTTTT	CASSPNARDSEKLFF
NA	TRBD2	TRBJ2-3	TRBV7-9	TGTGCCAGCAGCATGGGGACTAGCGGGACTCCCACAGATACGCAGTATTTT	CASSMGTSGTPTDTQYF
few	TRBD1	TRBJ2-5	TRBV27	TGTGCCAGCACTCGGACAGGGCGGCAAGAGACCCAGTACTTC	CASTRTGRQETQYF
many	NA	TRBJ2-1	TRBV29-1	TGCAGCGTTGTGCGTCAGGGTGGTAATGAGCAGTTCTTC	CSVVRQGGNEQFF
many	NA	TRBJ2-2	TRBV3-1	TGTGCCAGCAGCCACGCAGGGTCCGGGGAGCTGTTTTTT	CASSHAGSGELFF
many	NA	TRBJ1-4	TRBV28	TGTGCCAGCAGTTTAAGGGGTGCTAATGAAAAACTGTTTTTT	CASSLRGANEKLFF
few	NA	TRBJ1-6	TRBV12-3/TRBV12-4	TGTGCCAGCAGCCCGTACCAACCCGGTCCCCTCAACTTT	CASSPYQPGPLNF
many	TRBD1	TRBJ1-5	TRBV5-6	TGTGCCAGCAGCTTGGCCGGGGTCAGGGGGTCTCAGCCCCAGCATTTT	CASSLAGVRGSQPQHF
many	NA	TRBJ1-6	TRBV20-1	TGCAGTGCCTCGCAGGGTGGGGGCAATTCACCCCTCCACTTT	CSASQGGGNSPLHF
NA	NA	TRBJ2-3	TRBV12-3/TRBV12-4	TGTGCCAGCAGTTTAGTTTGGGGGGGGCTAGATACGCAGTATTTT	CASSLVWGGLDTQYF
many	NA	TRBJ2-7	TRBV2	TGTGCCAGCAGTGAGGGGCCGCGGACCTACGAGCAGTACTTC	CASSEGPRTYEQYF
many	TRBD1	TRBJ1-3	TRBV5-1	TGCGCCAGCAGCTTAACAGGGGGAGACACCATATATTTT	CASSLTGGDTIYF
few	TRBD1	TRBJ2-7	TRBV6-2/TRBV6-3	TGTGCCAGCAGCCAAGATCGGACAGGCTACGAGCAGTACTTC	CASSQDRTGYEQYF
many	NA	TRBJ2-3	TRBV12-3/TRBV12-4	TGTGCCAGCAGTTTCCAACCCGGAGATACGCAGTATTTT	CASSFQPGDTQYF
many	NA	TRBJ1-4	TRBV12-3/TRBV12-4	TGTGCCAGCAGGACCGGGTTGGCTAATGAAAAACTGTTTTTT	CASRTGLANEKLFF
medium-sized	TRBD2	TRBJ2-5	TRBV9	TGTGCCAGCAGCGTAGGGGTTAGCGGGAAAGAGACCCAGTACTTC	CASSVGVSGKETQYF
many	NA	TRBJ2-1	TRBV9	TGTGCCAGCAGCCTTGGGTCTATTAGCGACTCCTACAATGAGCAGTTCTTC	CASSLGSISDSYNEQFF
NA	NA	TRBJ2-4	TRBV7-2	TGTGCCAGCAGCTTAGATGGCCAGACTAGTAAGGCCAAAAACATTCAGTACTTC	CASSLDGQTSKAKNIQYF
many	TRBD2	TRBJ2-2	TRBV29-1	TGCAGCGCCGTGATAGCGGGAGCCGGCGGGGAGCTGTTTTTT	CSAVIAGAGGELFF
many	TRBD1	TRBJ2-7	TRBV29-1	TGCAGCGTTGTAGACAGGGGATCCTACGAGCAGTACTTC	CSVVDRGSYEQYF
NA	NA	TRBJ1-1	TRBV29-1	TGCAGCGTTCGTTCCCCTTTTCGCAAAGCCACAGAAGCTTTCTTT	CSVRSPFRKATEAFF
many	NA	TRBJ2-2	TRBV12-3/TRBV12-4	TGTGCCAGCAGTTTGGTGGGGCCGAACACCGGGGAGCTGTTTTTT	CASSLVGPNTGELFF
NA	NA	TRBJ2-7	TRBV18	TGTGCCAGCTCACACCTGGTCGAGCAGTACTTC	CASSHLVEQYF
many	NA	TRBJ2-5	TRBV10-3	TGTGCCATCAGTGAGTCTGGGGACCAAGAGACCCAGTACTTC	CAISESGDQETQYF
many	NA	TRBJ1-1	TRBV12-3/TRBV12-4	TGTGCCAGCAGCCCCCTCGAGGGACTGGGAGCTTTCTTT	CASSPLEGLGAFF
many	TRBD1	TRBJ2-3	TRBV5-1	TGCGCCAGCAGCTCGACTCAGGGGGCAGATACGCAGTATTTT	CASSSTQGADTQYF
many	TRBD2	TRBJ2-4	TRBV7-8	TGTGCCAGCAGCTTAGAAAGGCTGGGACTAGCGGGAAGTAAGCCCAAAAACATTCAGTACTTC	CASSLERLGLAGSKPKNIQYF
many	TRBD1	TRBJ1-6	TRBV9	TGTGCCAGCAGGGCGACAGGGGGCAATTCACCCCTCAACTTT	CASRATGGNSPLNF
few	NA	TRBJ2-7	TRBV5-1	TGCGCCAGCAGCCCCACAGGGACTGACCTCTACGAGCAGTACTTC	CASSPTGTDLYEQYF
many	NA	TRBJ2-4	TRBV4-2	TGTGCCAGCAGCCAAGGAGGGCGGGGAGCCAAAAACATTCAGTACTTC	CASSQGGRGAKNIQYF
many	NA	TRBJ2-7	TRBV5-1	TGCGCCAGCACCAGGGACAACGAGCAGTACTTC	CASTRDNEQYF
many	NA	TRBJ2-2	TRBV3-1	TGTGCCAGCAGCCCGCTTTCCGGGGAGCTGTTTTTT	CASSPLSGELFF
many	TRBD2	TRBJ2-3	TRBV7-2	TGTGCCAGCAGCTCAACTAGCGGGAGCCCCGGTACGCAGTATTTT	CASSSTSGSPGTQYF
many	NA	TRBJ1-2	TRBV5-6	TGTGCCAGCAGAGAATGGTGGCAGGGCGATGGCTACACCTTC	CASREWWQGDGYTF
many	TRBD2	TRBJ2-3	TRBV27	TGTGCCAGCAGTCCCGGGGGGGCGGGAGTATATACGCAGTATTTT	CASSPGGAGVYTQYF
many	NA	TRBJ1-1	TRBV5-1	TGCGCCAGCAGCTTGGTAGGTCTGAACACTGAAGCTTTCTTT	CASSLVGLNTEAFF
NA	TRBD1	TRBJ2-5	TRBV20-1	TGCAGTGCTTCGCAGGGGGCGCGAGGGCAAGAGACCCAGTACTTC	CSASQGARGQETQYF
many	NA	TRBJ2-3	TRBV5-1	TGCGCCAGCAGCTTGCGGCAGAACACAGATACGCAGTATTTT	CASSLRQNTDTQYF
many	NA	TRBJ2-1	TRBV5-1	TGCGCCAGCAGCCTGTATGGGGGCTCCTACAATGAGCAGTTCTTC	CASSLYGGSYNEQFF
many	NA	TRBJ1-1	TRBV20-1	TGCAGTGCTAGACAACCCGTGGGACGGGGGAACACTGAAGCTTTCTTT	CSARQPVGRGNTEAFF
many	NA	TRBJ2-2	TRBV5-5	TGTGCCAGCAGCTTGGGCAGGGACCTCGGGCTGTTTTTT	CASSLGRDLGLFF
many	NA	TRBJ1-5	TRBV15	TGTGCCACCAGCAGAGATTCAGGCCCGCACGAGCCCCAGCATTTT	CATSRDSGPHEPQHF
many	NA	TRBJ1-2	TRBV20-1	TGCAGTGCTAGAGGGGGTTTTTTGGGGGGCTACACCTTC	CSARGGFLGGYTF
many	NA	TRBJ2-7	TRBV7-8	TGTGCCAGCAGCTTCTCAGCTTATACGCAGTACTTC	CASSFSAYTQYF